A single sample is the source of the 6 T cell receptor beta chains below, sequenced in a study of T-cell reconstitution after alpha-beta-depleted transplantation in children. TCRbeta library preparation incorporated unique molecular identifiers. TCRdb re-analysed the PCR reads in MiXCR, keeping a single row per CDR3 protein. The sample yields about 540,000 distinct CDR3 sequences, approximately 20% seen once. The sample was PBMCs from the stem cell graft donor, taken from the stem cell graft. These receptors were obtained from a human donor who donated a stem cell graft to a child with acute lymphoblastic leukemia.

The genes are TRBV30 and TRBJ1-5, with 11 bases aligning to TRBD1. V shed 0 bases, J shed 4 bases, and the junction held 2 bases outside the gene matches. Germline CDR1 and CDR2: GTSNPN and SVGIG (reference sequence). This CDR3 comprises 15 residues. The CDR3 coding sequence is TGTGCCTGGAGTGTGGGACAGGGGGAGAATCAGCCCCAGCATTTT. This translates into CAWSVGQGENQPQHF.

This clonotype was picked up a small number of times. The chain couples TRBV2 to TRBJ2-2, with D tentatively TRBD1 or TRBD2 (7 bases each). Trimming took 6 bases from V and 6 from J, leaving 17 bases between them. The CDR3 is 15 amino acids. CDR1 is SNHLY and CDR2 is FYNNEI in the germline V gene. CDR3 protein: CASSGGTDVAGELFF. The CDR3 bases are TGTGCCAGCAGCGGGGGGACAGACGTTGCCGGGGAGCTGTTTTTT.

There are a few counts of this clonotype. The J gene is TRBJ1-6, the V gene TRBV14, with 7 bases that match TRBD1. Germline loops: CDR1 SGHDN, CDR2 FVKESK. CDR3 length: 17 amino acids. The ends lost 1 base at V and 10 bases at J; junction bases unmatched: 13. CDR3 amino acids: CASSQAEGAGFRSPLHF. The CDR3 DNA follows: TGTGCCAGCAGCCAAGCGGAGGGGGCAGGGTTCAGATCACCCCTCCACTTT.

This clonotype came up a few times. The chain is built from TRBV6-5 and TRBJ2-7; 14 bases line up with TRBD2. The CDR3 is made up of 17 amino acids. Germline assignment: CDR1 MNHEY and CDR2 SVGAGI. Trimming removed 2 bases from V and 13 bases from J; junction bases left unmatched: 16. Written as DNA, the CDR3 is TGTGCCAGCAGTTACATGGGACTAGCGGGAGTCGGTAGGTCGTGTTACTTC. As protein: CASSYMGLAGVGRSCYF.

There are a few counts of this clonotype. V is TRBV20-1 and J is TRBJ2-3; 13 positions match TRBD2. The trim removed 5 bases at V and 4 bases at J, leaving 15 bases unmatched. Germline V gene lookup returns CDR1 DFQATT and CDR2 SNEGSKA (reference sequence). The CDR3 runs to 18 residues. CDR3 protein: CSAGQGAPGLAGADTQYF. The CDR3 region has the DNA TGCAGTGCTGGACAGGGGGCACCCGGACTAGCGGGAGCAGATACGCAGTATTTT.

This clonotype was detected a few times. V gene TRBV12-3 or TRBV12-4 combines with J gene TRBJ2-4; D is tentatively TRBD1 or TRBD2 (5 bases each). The CDR3 has 15 residues. Trimming removed 2 bases at V and 6 bases at J, with 14 bases between. The CDR3 loop is CASSLRGSRRNIQYF. CDR3 sequence (DNA): TGTGCCAGCAGTTTACGGGGCAGTAGGCGAAACATTCAGTACTTC.